The text below deals with one T cell receptor (beta chain). The antigen remains unidentified. Per the authors' pipeline: Filtering of immunoSEQ junctional sequences could not match full-length read filtering. Using immunoSEQ multiplex PCR, the repertoire was profiled, and TCRdb retains in-frame clones only, with some absent. The DNA gave D and trimming, while V, J and clone size come from that table. This sample yields 980,000 or so clones, of which 70% to 85% are seen a single time; approximately 1.5% belongs to the top ten. This sample was included in a study of shared clonotypes between healthy human individuals. Study in general: Each donor had three CD4 naive, three CD4 memory, two CD8 naive and one CD8 memory plate.

CDR1 is SNHLY and CDR2 is FYNNEI in the germline V gene. The CDR3 sequence is 14 residues long. V dropped 7 bases and J dropped 4; count of bases not matched to a gene: 4. Study-level findings and limits: Clonotype sharing levels among donors were expected to vary with sequencing depth. Sharing across four donors was highest in naive CD4 (roughly 5%) and lowest in memory CD8 (around 0.4%).

This TCR was recovered from a man between 18 and 35 years old in good health. The chain combines TRBV2 with TRBJ2-2; 9 positions match TRBD1. Source material: memory CD4+ T cells sorted from blood. Subset indicated: CD45RA-negative fraction. The CDR3 bases are TGTGCCAGCAAGACAGGGGGATTCACCGGGGAGCTGTTTTTT. Translated: CASKTGGFTGELFF. Filled out from reference TRBV2 and TRBJ2-2, the complete variable domain reads EPEVTQTPSHQVTQMGQEVILRCVPISNHLYFYWYRQILGQKVEFLVSFYNNEISEKSEIFDDQFSVERPDGSNFTLKIRSTKLEDSAMYFCASKTGGFTGELFFGEGSRLTVL.